Below, one TCR beta chain is given with its context. In germline, CDR1 is MNHEY, CDR2 SMNVEV (reference sequence). The CDR3 is 14 residues long. The V gene lost 6 bases and the J gene lost 8 bases, with 17 bases spanning the gap. Repertoires were generated with immunoSEQ multiplex PCR, while TCRdb's copy carries only in-frame clones and drops some. The sample carries under 80,000 clones, 94% recorded once. The data originate from a study of technical replicates of blood from a handful of donors. This TCR was recovered from a human donor in good health. Sample: T cells isolated from PBMCs. This rearrangement joins TRBV27 to TRBJ2-1; no clear D. CDR3 loop: CASSLQATTDEQFF. CDR3 coding DNA: TGTGCCAGCAGCCTGCAAGCCACCACCGATGAGCAGTTCTTC.